This T cell receptor (beta chain) was identified during a study of cytomegalovirus exposure and HLA in healthy donors. This table comes from immunoSEQ multiplex PCR, and its TCRdb copy is limited to in-frame clones, with some not included. The sample includes 250,000 to 400,000 clones, nearly 90% seen only once; the top ten take around 1%. Germline V CDR1 and CDR2: WSHSY, SAAADI. This CDR3 has 13 amino acids. The germline V and J ends were trimmed by 4 bases and 7 bases, with 11 bases remaining between them. Of note for this clone: The antigen is not known.

Study-level results: According to a later analysis, TCR clusters from the first cohort tended to co-occur in the roughly 110 validation repertoires. For cytomegalovirus status, the classifier reportedly gave diagnoses with high specificity and sensitivity.

The chain couples TRBV10-2 to TRBJ1-5; TRBD1 is a possible D gene (6 bases). The specimen was PBMCs. The TCR was taken from a man younger than 40 in good health and CMV-seronegative. CDR3 bases: TGCGCCAGCAGTGGAAACAGGGAACAGCCCCAGCATTTT. It yields the protein CASSGNREQPQHF.